This T cell receptor beta chain comes out of a study of identical twins. TCRdb re-called the 5' RACE reads with MiXCR, one entry per CDR3 protein. Of under 900,000 distinct CDR3 sequences in the sample, over 9% were seen once. CDR1 ENHRY and CDR2 SYGVKD come from the germline V gene. This CDR3 is 12 amino acids long. Trimming took off 4 bases at V and 8 bases at J, with 9 bases between the two ends. This sample also belongs to another study, concerning yellow fever vaccine responses in identical twins.

The sequencing input was PBMCs. The TCR originated in a woman aged 18-29 years in good health. The chain employs TRBV10-3 and TRBJ2-1; D ambiguous. The chain's CDR3 is CAISVRGDEQFF. The CDR3 DNA reads TGTGCCATCAGTGTAAGAGGCGATGAGCAGTTCTTC.